This is a list of T cell receptor beta chains from one sample in a study of breast tumors, draining lymph nodes, adjacent tissues. TCRdb re-analysed the multiplex PCR reads in MiXCR, keeping a single row per CDR3 protein. The data show about 230,000 distinct CDR3 sequences, with approximately 29% seen just once and roughly 1.5% held by the top ten. The sample comprised axillary lymph node tissue. All receptors derive from a female donor with breast cancer. Some clones in this sample may be carry-over from other donors' samples. Both conserved end residues are part of each CDR3. The order of the fields is V gene, clone size, CDR3 protein. Clone sizes are given selectively: once, few, many, or a class where the clone is expanded.

v_gene: TRBV20-1; abundance: many; CDR3aa: CSARGPGVIGNQPQHF
v_gene: TRBV14; abundance: many; CDR3aa: CASSQALLGIQYF
v_gene: TRBV6-1; abundance: many; CDR3aa: CASTASGYQETQYF
v_gene: TRBV6-2/TRBV6-3; abundance: many; CDR3aa: CASSYGRVNQPQHF
v_gene: TRBV11-2; abundance: .; CDR3aa: CASSSNKGRGNTIYF
v_gene: TRBV10-3; abundance: many; CDR3aa: CAARGTDSGNTIYF
v_gene: TRBV25-1; abundance: many; CDR3aa: CASSGSEQFF
v_gene: TRBV4-3; abundance: .; CDR3aa: CASSQGQGSQETQYF
v_gene: TRBV6-6; abundance: many; CDR3aa: CASSWGSGTEQYF
v_gene: TRBV7-2; abundance: once; CDR3aa: CASSLEVGYEQYF
v_gene: TRBV7-9; abundance: .; CDR3aa: CASSLATTGF
v_gene: TRBV5-1; abundance: many; CDR3aa: CASSPQGARITDTQYF
v_gene: TRBV20-1; abundance: .; CDR3aa: CSARRGARYQPQHF
v_gene: TRBV4-3; abundance: many; CDR3aa: CASSHRTSGSYEQYF
v_gene: TRBV9; abundance: many; CDR3aa: CASCSGTNTGELFF
v_gene: TRBV20-1; abundance: once; CDR3aa: CSASRGAGGPTDTQYF
v_gene: TRBV15; abundance: once; CDR3aa: CSTLRGPSGNTIYF
v_gene: TRBV9; abundance: .; CDR3aa: CASSVVGGSPLHF
v_gene: TRBV2; abundance: once; CDR3aa: CASTGTSGSRYNEQFF
v_gene: TRBV6-1; abundance: once; CDR3aa: CASSEAWGPGQGALFGYTF
v_gene: TRBV6-5; abundance: many; CDR3aa: CASSHGAGTYEQYF
v_gene: TRBV4-1; abundance: once; CDR3aa: CAGSQAVSSYNEQFF
v_gene: TRBV7-3; abundance: .; CDR3aa: CASSFRPPHEQYF
v_gene: TRBV6-5; abundance: .; CDR3aa: CASSARTAMNTEAFF
v_gene: TRBV20-1; abundance: many; CDR3aa: CSARAPGSTDTQYF
v_gene: TRBV7-9; abundance: many; CDR3aa: CASSHADRVGEKLFF
v_gene: TRBV20-1; abundance: many; CDR3aa: CSASRLGRGGGSYNEQFF
v_gene: TRBV25-1; abundance: many; CDR3aa: CASSGTVSYEQYF
v_gene: TRBV13; abundance: .; CDR3aa: CASSLSSGRARGNTIYF